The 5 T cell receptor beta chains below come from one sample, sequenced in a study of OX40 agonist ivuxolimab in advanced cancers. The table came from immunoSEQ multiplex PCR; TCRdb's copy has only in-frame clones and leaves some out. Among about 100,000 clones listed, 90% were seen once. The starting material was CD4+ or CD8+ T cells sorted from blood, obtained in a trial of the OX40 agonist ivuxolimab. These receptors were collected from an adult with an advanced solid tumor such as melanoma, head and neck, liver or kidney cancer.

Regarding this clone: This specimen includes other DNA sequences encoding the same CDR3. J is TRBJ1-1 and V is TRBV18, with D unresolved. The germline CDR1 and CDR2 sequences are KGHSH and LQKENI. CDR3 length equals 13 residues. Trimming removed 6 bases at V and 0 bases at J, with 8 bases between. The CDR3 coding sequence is TGTGCCAGCTCCCCATCCCTGAACACTGAAGCTTTCTTT. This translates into CASSPSLNTEAFF.

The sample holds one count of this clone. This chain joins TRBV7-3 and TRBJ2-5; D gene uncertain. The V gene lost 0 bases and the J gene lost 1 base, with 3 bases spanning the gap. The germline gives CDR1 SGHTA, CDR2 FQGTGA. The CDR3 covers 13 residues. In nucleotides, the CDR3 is TGTGCCAGCAGCTTAACTCCCCAAGAGACCCAGTACTTC. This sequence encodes CASSLTPQETQYF.

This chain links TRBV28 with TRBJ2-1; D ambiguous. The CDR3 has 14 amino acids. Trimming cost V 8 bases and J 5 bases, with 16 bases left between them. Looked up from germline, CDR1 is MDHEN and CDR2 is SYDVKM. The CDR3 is CASEPSPRNNEQFF. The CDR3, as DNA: TGTGCCAGCGAGCCCTCCCCCCGAAACAATGAGCAGTTCTTC.

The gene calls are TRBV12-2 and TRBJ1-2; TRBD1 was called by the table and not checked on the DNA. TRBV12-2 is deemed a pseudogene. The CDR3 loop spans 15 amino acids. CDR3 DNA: TGTGCAAGTCGCCGACCAAAACAGTCTAACTATGGCTACACCTTC. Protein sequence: CASRRPKQSNYGYTF.

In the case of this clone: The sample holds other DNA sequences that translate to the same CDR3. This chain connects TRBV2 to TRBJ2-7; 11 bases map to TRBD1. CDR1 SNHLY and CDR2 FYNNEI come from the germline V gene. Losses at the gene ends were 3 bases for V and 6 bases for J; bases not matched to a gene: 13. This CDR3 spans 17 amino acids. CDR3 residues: CASSEALPGQGEVEQYF. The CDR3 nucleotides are TGTGCCAGCAGTGAGGCGCTTCCGGGACAGGGGGAGGTCGAGCAGTACTTC.